This TCR beta chain was observed in a study of blood T cell repertoires in COVID-19. Study background: COVID-19 samples collected from the United States, Italy and Spain covered acute and convalescent phases. Sample material is recorded as cDNA or gDNA derived from T cells, B-cell-depleted T cells, or PBMCs.

Per the original data handling: Nucleated cell number was recorded as an estimate derived from reference gene primer amplification. Assay: immunoSEQ multiplex PCR; the TCRdb copy retains only in-frame clones and omits some. V and J calls and clone size are copied from that table; D and trimming were computed from the DNA. The data contain roughly 220,000 clones, approximately 81% of them seen just once; the ten biggest clones take up roughly 4.6%. Between the trimmed V and J ends, which lost 3 bases and 2 bases, there was a span of 10 bases. Germline lookup yields CDR1 LNHDA and CDR2 SQIVND (reference sequence). CDR3 length: 14 amino acids.

This chain uses TRBV19 with TRBJ1-2, with D perhaps matching TRBD1 (5 bases). Source material: peripheral blood. This TCR was recovered from a woman aged 55-70 years who had recovered from COVID-19. The chain's CDR3 is CASSIGGDNYGYTF. In nucleotides, the CDR3 is TGTGCCAGTAGTATTGGGGGGGACAACTATGGCTACACCTTC.